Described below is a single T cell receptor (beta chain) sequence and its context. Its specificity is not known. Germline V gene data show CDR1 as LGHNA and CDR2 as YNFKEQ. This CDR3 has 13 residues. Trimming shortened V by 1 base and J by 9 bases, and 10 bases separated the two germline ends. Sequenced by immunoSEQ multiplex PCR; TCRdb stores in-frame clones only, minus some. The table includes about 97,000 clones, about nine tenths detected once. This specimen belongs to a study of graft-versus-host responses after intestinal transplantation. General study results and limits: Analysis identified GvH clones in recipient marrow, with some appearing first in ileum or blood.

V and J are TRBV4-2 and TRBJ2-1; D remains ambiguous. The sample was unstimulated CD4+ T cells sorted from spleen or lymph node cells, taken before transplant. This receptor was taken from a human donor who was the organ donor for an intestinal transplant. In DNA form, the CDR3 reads TGTGCCAGCAGCCAAGGGCCATTACCTGAGCAGTTCTTC. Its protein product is CASSQGPLPEQFF.